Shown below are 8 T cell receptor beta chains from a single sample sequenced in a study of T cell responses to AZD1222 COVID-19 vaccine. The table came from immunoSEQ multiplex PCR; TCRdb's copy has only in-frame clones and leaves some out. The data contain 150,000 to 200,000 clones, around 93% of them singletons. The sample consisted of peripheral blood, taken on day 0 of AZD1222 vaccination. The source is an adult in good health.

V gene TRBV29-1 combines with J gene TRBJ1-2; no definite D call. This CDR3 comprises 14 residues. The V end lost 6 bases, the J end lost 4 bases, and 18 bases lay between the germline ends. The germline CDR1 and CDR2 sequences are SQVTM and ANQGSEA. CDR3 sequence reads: CSVTVRSTVYGYTF. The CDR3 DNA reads TGCAGCGTAACCGTCAGGAGCACGGTCTATGGCTACACCTTC.

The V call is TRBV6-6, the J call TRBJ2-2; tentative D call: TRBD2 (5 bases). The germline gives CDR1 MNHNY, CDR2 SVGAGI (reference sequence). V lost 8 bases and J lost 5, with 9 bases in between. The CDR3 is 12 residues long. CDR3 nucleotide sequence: TGTGCCAGCGGACTTTCAACCGGGGAGCTGTTTTTT. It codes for CASGLSTGELFF.

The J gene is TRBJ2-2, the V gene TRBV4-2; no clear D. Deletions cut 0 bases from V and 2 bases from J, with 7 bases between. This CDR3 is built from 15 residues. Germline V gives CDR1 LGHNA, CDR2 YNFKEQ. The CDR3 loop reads CASSQEAINTGELFF. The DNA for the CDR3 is TGTGCCAGCAGCCAAGAAGCGATAAACACCGGGGAGCTGTTTTTT.

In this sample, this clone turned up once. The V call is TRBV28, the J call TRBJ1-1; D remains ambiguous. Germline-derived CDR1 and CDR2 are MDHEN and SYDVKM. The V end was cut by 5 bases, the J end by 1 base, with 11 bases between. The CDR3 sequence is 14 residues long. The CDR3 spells CASSPTTGNTEAFF. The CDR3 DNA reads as TGTGCCAGCAGTCCAACGACCGGGAACACTGAAGCTTTCTTT.

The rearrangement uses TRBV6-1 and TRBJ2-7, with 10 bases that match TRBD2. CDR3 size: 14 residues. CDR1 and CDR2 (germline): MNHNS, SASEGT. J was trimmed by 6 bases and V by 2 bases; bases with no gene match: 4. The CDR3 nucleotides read TGTGCCAGCAGTGAACTAGCGGGAGTCTCCGAGCAGTACTTC. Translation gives CASSELAGVSEQYF.

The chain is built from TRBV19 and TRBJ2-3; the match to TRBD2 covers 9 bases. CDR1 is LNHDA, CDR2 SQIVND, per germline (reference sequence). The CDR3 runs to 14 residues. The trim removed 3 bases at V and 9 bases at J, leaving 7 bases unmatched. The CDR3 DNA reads TGTGCCAGTAGTATCATGCGGGGGGGAGGGACGCAGTATTTT. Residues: CASSIMRGGGTQYF.

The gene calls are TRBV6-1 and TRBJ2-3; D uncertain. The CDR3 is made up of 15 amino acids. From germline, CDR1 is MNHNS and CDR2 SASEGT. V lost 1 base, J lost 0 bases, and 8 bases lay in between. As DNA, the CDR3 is TGTGCCAGCAGTGAAGTTGGCAGTAGCACAGATACGCAGTATTTT. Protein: CASSEVGSSTDTQYF.

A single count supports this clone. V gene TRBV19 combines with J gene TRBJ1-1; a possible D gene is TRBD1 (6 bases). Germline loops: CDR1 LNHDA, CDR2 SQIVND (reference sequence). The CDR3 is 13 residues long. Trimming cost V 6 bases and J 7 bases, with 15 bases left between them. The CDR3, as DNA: TGTGCCAGTAGGGTACAGGGAGGTTTTGAAGCTTTCTTT. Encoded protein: CASRVQGGFEAFF.